This T cell receptor beta chain was sequenced for a study of shared clonotypes between healthy human individuals. DNA at 200 ng, some 31,000 T cell genomes, went into sorted-subset replicate PCRs. As originally analysed: Junction-only sequences without quality scores came from ImmunoSEQ, so filtering differed. The table came from immunoSEQ multiplex PCR; TCRdb's copy has only in-frame clones and leaves some out. V and J calls and clone size are those listed in that table; D and trimming were worked out from the DNA. Of about 2.3 million clones listed, roughly 93% are singletons. Source material: naive CD4+ T cells from PBMCs. Subset noted: CD45RA+ positively selected. This receptor was obtained from a man aged 18 to 29 in good health. Some clones in this sample may be carry-over from other donors' samples.

The CDR3, as DNA: TGCGCCAGCAGTTTCAGGGAGGGCGACTATGGCTACACCTTC. Translating gives CASSFREGDYGYTF. V gene TRBV5-1 combines with J gene TRBJ1-2; TRBD1 is a possible D gene (5 bases). The length of the CDR3 is 14 residues. V was cut by 5 bases and J by 3 bases, with 14 bases left in between. Germline assignment: CDR1 SGHRS and CDR2 YFSETQ.